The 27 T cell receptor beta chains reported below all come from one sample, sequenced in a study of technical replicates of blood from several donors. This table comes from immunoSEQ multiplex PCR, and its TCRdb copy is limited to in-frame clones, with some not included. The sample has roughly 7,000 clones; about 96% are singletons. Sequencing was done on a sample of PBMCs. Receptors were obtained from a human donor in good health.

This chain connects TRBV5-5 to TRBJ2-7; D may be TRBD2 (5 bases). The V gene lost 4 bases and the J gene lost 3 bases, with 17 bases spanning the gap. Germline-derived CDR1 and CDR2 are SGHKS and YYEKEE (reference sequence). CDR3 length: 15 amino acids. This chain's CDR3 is CASSPKTGGYYEQYF. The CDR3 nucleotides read TGTGCCAGCAGCCCTAAGACGGGCGGGTACTACGAGCAGTACTTC.

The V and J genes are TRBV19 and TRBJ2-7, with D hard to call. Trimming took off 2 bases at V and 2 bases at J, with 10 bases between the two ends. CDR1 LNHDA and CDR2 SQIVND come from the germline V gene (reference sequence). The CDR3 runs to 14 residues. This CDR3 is CASSITVETYEQYF. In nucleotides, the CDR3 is TGTGCCAGTAGTATAACAGTAGAAACCTACGAGCAGTACTTC.

In nucleotides, the CDR3 is TGTGCCAGCAGCTTCGCTCGTTTTCAACAAAACAATGAGCAGTTCTTC. Translated, it gives CASSFARFQQNNEQFF. The chain joins TRBV5-8 to TRBJ2-1, with D unresolved. V shed 2 bases and J shed 5 bases, with 17 bases lying between them. The V gene's germline CDR1 is SGHTS and CDR2 YDEGEE. The CDR3 extends over 16 amino acids.

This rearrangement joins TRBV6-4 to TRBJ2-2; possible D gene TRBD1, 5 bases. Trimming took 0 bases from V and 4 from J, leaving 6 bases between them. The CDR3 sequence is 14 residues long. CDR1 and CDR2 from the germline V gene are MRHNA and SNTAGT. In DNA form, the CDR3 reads TGTGCCAGCAGTGACTCACAGGCCACCGGGGAGCTGTTTTTT. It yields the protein CASSDSQATGELFF.

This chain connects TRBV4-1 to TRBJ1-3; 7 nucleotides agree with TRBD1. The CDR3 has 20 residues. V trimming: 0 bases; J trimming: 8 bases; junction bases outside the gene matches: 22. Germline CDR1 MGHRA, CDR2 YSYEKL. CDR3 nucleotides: TGCGCCAGCAGCCAAGATGGGACACAGGGGCCTAGGCGGTCCGGGGACACCATATATTTT. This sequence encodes CASSQDGTQGPRRSGDTIYF.

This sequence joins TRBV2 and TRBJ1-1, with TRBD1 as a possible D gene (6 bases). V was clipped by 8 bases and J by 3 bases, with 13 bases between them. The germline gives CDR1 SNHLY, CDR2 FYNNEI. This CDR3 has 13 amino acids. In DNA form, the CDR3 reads TGTGCCAGCTCGATAGGGGGGGACACTGAAGCTTTCTTT. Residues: CASSIGGDTEAFF.

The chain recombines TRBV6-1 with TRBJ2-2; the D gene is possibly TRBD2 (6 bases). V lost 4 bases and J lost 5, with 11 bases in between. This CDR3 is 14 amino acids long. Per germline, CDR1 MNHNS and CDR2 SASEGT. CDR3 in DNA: TGTGCCAGCAGTGGCGGGGCGGAAACCGGGGAGCTGTTTTTT. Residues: CASSGGAETGELFF.

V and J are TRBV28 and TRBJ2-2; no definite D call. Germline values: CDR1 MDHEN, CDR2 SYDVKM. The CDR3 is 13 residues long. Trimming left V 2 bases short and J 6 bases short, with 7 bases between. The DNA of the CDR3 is TGTGCCAGCAGTTTACAAGCCCCCGGGGAGCTGTTTTTT. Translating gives CASSLQAPGELFF.

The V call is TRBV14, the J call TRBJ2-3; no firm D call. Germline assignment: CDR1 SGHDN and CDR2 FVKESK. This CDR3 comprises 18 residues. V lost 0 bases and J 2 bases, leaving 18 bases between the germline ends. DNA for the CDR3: TGTGCCAGCAGCCAAGAAACTCCCGCCCAAATATTCACAGATACGCAGTATTTT. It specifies CASSQETPAQIFTDTQYF.

CDR3 coding DNA: TGCAGCGCTAACCCGACAGGGGAAACTGAAGCTTTCTTT. Translated, it gives CSANPTGETEAFF. The chain is built from TRBV29-1 and TRBJ1-1, with TRBD1 matching 8 bases. Germline values: CDR1 SQVTM, CDR2 ANQGSEA. The CDR3 length is 13 residues. Trimming removed 7 bases from V and 5 bases from J; junction bases left unmatched: 9.

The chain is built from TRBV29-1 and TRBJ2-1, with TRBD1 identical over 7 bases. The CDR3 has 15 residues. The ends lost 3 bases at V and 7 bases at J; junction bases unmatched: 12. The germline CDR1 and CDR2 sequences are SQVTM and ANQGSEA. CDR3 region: CSVETGPREVNEQFF. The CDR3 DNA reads TGCAGCGTTGAGACAGGGCCCCGGGAAGTGAATGAGCAGTTCTTC.

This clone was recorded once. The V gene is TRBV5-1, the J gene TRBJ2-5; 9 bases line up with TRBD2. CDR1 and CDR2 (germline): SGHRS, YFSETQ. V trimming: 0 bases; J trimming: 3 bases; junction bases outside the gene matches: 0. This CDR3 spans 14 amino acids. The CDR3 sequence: CASSLGGREETQYF. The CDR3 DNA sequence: TGCGCCAGCAGCTTGGGCGGGAGGGAAGAGACCCAGTACTTC.

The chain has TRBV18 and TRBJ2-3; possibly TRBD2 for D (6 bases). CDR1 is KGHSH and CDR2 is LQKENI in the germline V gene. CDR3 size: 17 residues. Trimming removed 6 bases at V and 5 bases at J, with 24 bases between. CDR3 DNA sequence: TGTGCCAGCTCCCCCAGGGAGGTGACTACTGGGGGAGATACGCAGTATTTT. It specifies CASSPREVTTGGDTQYF.

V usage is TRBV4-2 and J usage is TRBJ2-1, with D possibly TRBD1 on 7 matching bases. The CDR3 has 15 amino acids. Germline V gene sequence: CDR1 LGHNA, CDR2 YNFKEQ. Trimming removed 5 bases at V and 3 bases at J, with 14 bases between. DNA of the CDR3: TGTGCCAGCAGCTCGGAGGGGGCGGGCTACAATGAGCAGTTCTTC. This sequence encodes CASSSEGAGYNEQFF.

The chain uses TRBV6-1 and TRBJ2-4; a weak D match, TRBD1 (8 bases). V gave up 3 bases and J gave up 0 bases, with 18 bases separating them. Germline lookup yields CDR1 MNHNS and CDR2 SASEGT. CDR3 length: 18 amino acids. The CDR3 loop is CASSERTGRGIAKNIQYF. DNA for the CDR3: TGTGCCAGCAGTGAGCGGACAGGGAGGGGGATAGCCAAAAACATTCAGTACTTC.

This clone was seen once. CDR3 region: CASSGWSSGSVLTF. CDR3 nucleotides: TGTGCCAGCAGCGGATGGAGCTCGGGGAGCGTCCTGACTTTC. V gene TRBV7-9 combines with J gene TRBJ2-6; maybe TRBD2 (5 bases). Trimming pared 5 bases from V and 12 bases from J, leaving 17 bases between. Germline V CDR1 and CDR2: SEHNR, FQNEAQ (reference sequence). The CDR3 covers 14 residues. The variable domain in full, completed from reference TRBV7-9 and TRBJ2-6, reads DTGVSQNPRHKITKRGQNVTFRCDPISEHNRLYWYRQTLGQGPEFLTYFQNEAQLEKSRLLSDRFSAERPKGSFSTLEIQRTEQGDSAMYLCASSGWSSGSVLTFGAGSRLTVL.

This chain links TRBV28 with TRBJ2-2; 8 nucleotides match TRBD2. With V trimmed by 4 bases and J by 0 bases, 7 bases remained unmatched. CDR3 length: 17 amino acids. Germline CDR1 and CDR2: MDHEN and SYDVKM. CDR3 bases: TGTGCCAGCAGTTCACCGGGAGGGGCCACGAACACCGGGGAGCTGTTTTTT. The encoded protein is CASSSPGGATNTGELFF.

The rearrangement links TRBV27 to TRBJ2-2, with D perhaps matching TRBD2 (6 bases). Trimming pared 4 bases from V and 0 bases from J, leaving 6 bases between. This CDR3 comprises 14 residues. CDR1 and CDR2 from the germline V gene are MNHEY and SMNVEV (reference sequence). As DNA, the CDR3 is TGTGCCAGCAGTTGGGGGGCGAACACCGGGGAGCTGTTTTTT. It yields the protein CASSWGANTGELFF.

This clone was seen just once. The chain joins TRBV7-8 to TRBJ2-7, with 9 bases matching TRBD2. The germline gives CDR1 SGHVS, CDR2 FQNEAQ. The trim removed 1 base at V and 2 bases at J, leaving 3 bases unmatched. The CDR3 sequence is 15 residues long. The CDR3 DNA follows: TGTGCCAGCAGCTTAGGACTAGCGGAGACCTACGAGCAGTACTTC. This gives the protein CASSLGLAETYEQYF.

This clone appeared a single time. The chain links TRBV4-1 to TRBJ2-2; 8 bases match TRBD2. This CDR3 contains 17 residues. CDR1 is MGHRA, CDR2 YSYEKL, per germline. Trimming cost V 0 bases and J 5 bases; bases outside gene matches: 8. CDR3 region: CASSQETAGGWTGELFF. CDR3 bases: TGCGCCAGCAGCCAAGAGACGGCGGGAGGATGGACCGGGGAGCTGTTTTTT.

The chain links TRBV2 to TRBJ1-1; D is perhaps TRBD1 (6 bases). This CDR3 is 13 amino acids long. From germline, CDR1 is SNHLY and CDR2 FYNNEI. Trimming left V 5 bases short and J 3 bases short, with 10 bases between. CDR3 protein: CASSLQGDTEAFF. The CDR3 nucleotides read TGTGCCAGCAGTCTACAGGGAGACACTGAAGCTTTCTTT.

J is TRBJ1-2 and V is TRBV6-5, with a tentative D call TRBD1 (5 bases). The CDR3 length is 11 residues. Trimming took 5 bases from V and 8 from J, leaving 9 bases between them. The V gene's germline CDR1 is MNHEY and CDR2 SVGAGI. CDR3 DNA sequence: TGTGCCAGCAGTGCAGGGTCGGGCTACACCTTC. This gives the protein CASSAGSGYTF.

The CDR3 protein is CASRSQSWTSGSREQFF. CDR3 DNA sequence: TGTGCCAGCAGATCCCAGTCCTGGACTAGCGGGAGTCGAGAGCAGTTCTTC. The chain uses TRBV28 and TRBJ2-1; 13 bases line up with TRBD2. There are 17 residues in the CDR3. Germline V gene lookup returns CDR1 MDHEN and CDR2 SYDVKM. The J segment lost 10 bases and the V segment lost 6 bases, leaving 15 bases of the junction unmatched.

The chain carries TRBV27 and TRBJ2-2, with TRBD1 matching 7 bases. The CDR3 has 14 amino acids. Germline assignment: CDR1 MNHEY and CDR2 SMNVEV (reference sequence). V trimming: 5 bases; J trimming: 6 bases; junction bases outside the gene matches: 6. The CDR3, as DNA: TGTGCCAGCAGTCCCGACAGGGTACCCGGGGAGCTGTTTTTT. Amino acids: CASSPDRVPGELFF.

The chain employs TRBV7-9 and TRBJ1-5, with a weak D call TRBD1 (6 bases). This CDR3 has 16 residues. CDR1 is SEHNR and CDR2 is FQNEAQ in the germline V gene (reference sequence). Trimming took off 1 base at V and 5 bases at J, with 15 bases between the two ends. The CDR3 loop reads CASSLGAGATDQPQHF. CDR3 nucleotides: TGTGCCAGCAGCTTAGGAGCAGGGGCCACGGATCAGCCCCAGCATTTT. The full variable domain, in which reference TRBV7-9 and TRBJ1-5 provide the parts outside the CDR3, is DTGVSQNPRHKITKRGQNVTFRCDPISEHNRLYWYRQTLGQGPEFLTYFQNEAQLEKSRLLSDRFSAERPKGSFSTLEIQRTEQGDSAMYLCASSLGAGATDQPQHFGDGTRLSIL.

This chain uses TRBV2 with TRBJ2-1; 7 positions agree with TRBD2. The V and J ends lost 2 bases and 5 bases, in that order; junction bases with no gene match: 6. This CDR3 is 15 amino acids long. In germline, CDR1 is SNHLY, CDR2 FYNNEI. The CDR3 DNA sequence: TGTGCCAGCAGTGAACCGGGGGGAGTCCACAATGAGCAGTTCTTC. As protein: CASSEPGGVHNEQFF.

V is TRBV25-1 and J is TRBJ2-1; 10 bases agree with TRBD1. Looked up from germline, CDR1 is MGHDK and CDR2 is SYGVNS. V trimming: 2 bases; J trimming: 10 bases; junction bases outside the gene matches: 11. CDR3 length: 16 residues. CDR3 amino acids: CASSEAWGTGVPEQFF. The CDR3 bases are TGTGCCAGCAGTGAAGCCTGGGGGACAGGGGTACCCGAGCAGTTCTTC. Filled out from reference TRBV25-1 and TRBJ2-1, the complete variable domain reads EADIYQTPRYLVIGTGKKITLECSQTMGHDKMYWYQQDPGMELHLIHYSYGVNSTEKGDLSSESTVSRIRTEHFPLTLESARPSHTSQYLCASSEAWGTGVPEQFFGPGTRLTVL.